This T cell receptor (beta chain) was recovered during a study of lung T cells in sarcoidosis with Löfgren's syndrome. Study-level results: Löfgren's syndrome patients reportedly showed greatest TRAV12-1 and TRBV2 expansion versus controls.

Notes on this clonotype: The antigen is not known. Compared with germline, one end of the junction differs, possibly owing to a read error.

This CDR3 spans 12 amino acids. Germline V gene data show CDR1 as MNHNS and CDR2 as SASEGT. TCRdb reprocessed the reads with MiXCR, giving one entry per CDR3 protein. The data contain about 3,700 distinct CDR3 sequences, about 20% of them singletons. The rearrangement uses TRBV6-1 and TRBJ1-1; D gene ambiguous. Material for sequencing was CD4+ T cells from bronchoalveolar lavage. This clonotype was sampled from a human donor with sarcoidosis (Löfgren's syndrome or another form), or a control subject (not recorded which). The CDR3 is CASSPLNTEAFF. The DNA of the CDR3 is TGTGCCAGCAGTCCATTGAATACTGAAGCTTTCTTT.